These 6 T cell receptor beta chains came from one sample sequenced in a study of T cell responses to AZD1222 COVID-19 vaccine (dated by TCRdb to the early 2020s). The method was the immunoSEQ multiplex PCR assay. TCRdb provides this immuneACCESS table in a form limited to in-frame rearrangements. Some clones are lacking; in checked studies, under half of them reflect an unresolved V gene, and why the rest are absent is not known. Recorded for this sample are over 150,000 clones; over 80% of them occurred a single time. The leading ten clones occupy around 0.98% of the sample. The sample's time point label, decoded: about 28 days (+/-7) after the second vaccine dose. Sample treatment or condition, as interpreted from the label and publication: meningococcal conjugate vaccine given as trial control. The input for sequencing was peripheral blood, taken 28 days after the second dose of the MenACWY control vaccine. These receptors came from an adult who received the MenACWY meningococcal vaccine as a control.

The chain employs TRBV19 and TRBJ2-3; TRBD1 agrees at 12 bases. J lost 4 bases, V lost 5 bases, and 7 bases had no gene match. Per the germline V gene, CDR1 is LNHDA and CDR2 is SQIVND (reference sequence). CDR3 length: 16 amino acids. The DNA for the CDR3 is TGTGCCAGTAGTTCCAGGGGACAGGGGGCCCCAGATACGCAGTATTTT. This encodes CASSSRGQGAPDTQYF.

The chain is built from TRBV27 and TRBJ2-2, with a weak D call TRBD2 (5 bases). CDR3 length: 11 residues. CDR1 is MNHEY and CDR2 is SMNVEV in the germline V gene (reference sequence). The V end was cut by 8 bases, the J end by 5 bases, with 6 bases between. Here the CDR3 reads CASRTTGELFF. The CDR3 DNA sequence: TGTGCCAGCCGGACTACCGGGGAGCTGTTTTTT.

The V call is TRBV7-2, the J call TRBJ1-2; TRBD1 is a possible D gene (6 bases). V was pared by 8 bases and J by 5 bases, with 21 bases between. From germline, CDR1 is SGHTA and CDR2 FQGNSA. CDR3 length equals 15 residues. CDR3 nucleotide sequence: TGTGCCAGCGGCATTTGGGGGGGCCTAAGATATGGCTACACCTTC. This sequence encodes CASGIWGGLRYGYTF.

The rearrangement links TRBV7-6 to TRBJ2-3, with D perhaps matching TRBD1 (6 bases). V shed 1 base and J shed 1 base, with 12 bases lying between them. CDR3 length: 16 residues. Germline V gives CDR1 SGHVS, CDR2 FNYEAQ. The DNA of the CDR3 is TGTGCCAGCAGCTTAGGAGGGGGATTGGGCACAGATACGCAGTATTTT. It encodes CASSLGGGLGTDTQYF. Based on the CDR3 plus reference TRBV7-6 and TRBJ2-3, the full variable domain is GAGVSQSPRYKVTKRGQDVALRCDPISGHVSLYWYRQALGQGPEFLTYFNYEAQQDKSGLPNDRFSAERPEGSISTLTIQRTEQRDSAMYRCASSLGGGLGTDTQYFGPGTRLTVL.

The chain joins TRBV3-1 (or the pseudogene TRBV3-2) to TRBJ1-1; D not resolved. The CDR3 contains 13 residues. The V end was cut by 4 bases, the J end by 6 bases, with 12 bases between. Germline assignment: CDR1 LGHDT and CDR2 YNNKEL (reference sequence). CDR3 region: CASSRQARSEAFF. The CDR3 DNA reads TGTGCCAGCAGCCGCCAGGCGCGGTCTGAAGCTTTCTTT.

The gene calls are TRBV20-1 and TRBJ2-1; D is undetermined. The length of the CDR3 is 11 residues. The germline V gene encodes CDR1 DFQATT and CDR2 SNEGSKA (reference sequence). Trimming removed 0 bases from V and 5 bases from J, with 2 bases in between. This CDR3 reads CSARDNNEQFF. DNA for the CDR3: TGCAGTGCTAGAGATAACAATGAGCAGTTCTTC.